These 8 T cell receptor beta chains share one sample of origin, sequenced in a study of blood T cell repertoires in COVID-19 (dated by TCRdb to the early 2020s). Preparation of the library involved the immunoSEQ multiplex PCR assay. TCRdb obtained this table from immuneACCESS and retained in-frame rearrangements with V and J assigned. These tables miss some clones; where compared with another copy, unresolved V genes account for less than half of the shortfall, and the remainder is unexplained. Within this sample are 300,000 to 350,000 clones, with more than 75% of them counted one time only. The ten largest clones add up to around 3.5% of the sample. The sample was peripheral blood. Source of these receptors: a woman aged 18-29 years who had recovered from COVID-19.

The CDR3 DNA follows: TGTGCCAGCAGCCCCGTGGCACTGAGAGCGGGATCGTGGGAGCAGTTCTTC. As protein: CASSPVALRAGSWEQFF. The genes are TRBV7-2 and TRBJ2-1; 7 positions match TRBD2. The CDR3 is 17 residues long. With V trimmed by 5 bases and J by 10 bases, 20 bases remained unmatched. Per germline, CDR1 SGHTA and CDR2 FQGNSA.

This chain's CDR3 is CASSSLAGGLTDTQYF. CDR3 nucleotides: TGTGCCAGCAGCTCCCTAGCGGGAGGGCTGACAGATACGCAGTATTTT. The chain couples TRBV5-4 to TRBJ2-3; 12 bases match TRBD2. The V gene end was trimmed by 3 bases and the J gene end by 3 bases; junction bases not matched to a gene: 5. The CDR3 contains 16 residues. From germline, CDR1 is SGHNT and CDR2 YYREEE (reference sequence).

The chain is built from TRBV6-5 and TRBJ2-2; no reliable D call. There are 15 residues in the CDR3. V lost 2 bases and J 7 bases, leaving 14 bases between the germline ends. The germline CDR1 and CDR2 sequences are MNHEY and SVGAGI. The CDR3, as DNA: TGTGCCAGCAGTTACCCCCCCATCGGGTTCGGGGAGCTGTTTTTT. It is translated as CASSYPPIGFGELFF.

J is TRBJ2-2 and V is TRBV18; possible D gene TRBD2, 7 bases. From germline, CDR1 is KGHSH and CDR2 LQKENI. The CDR3 has 18 amino acids. V dropped 4 bases and J dropped 3 bases, with 21 bases sitting between them. The DNA for the CDR3 is TGTGCCAGCTCACTCCGGCCCCGGGGGGCTGCTGACACCGGGGAGCTGTTTTTT. Residues: CASSLRPRGAADTGELFF.

The chain uses TRBV2 and TRBJ1-1; D is ambiguous. CDR3 length: 14 amino acids. The germline V gene encodes CDR1 SNHLY and CDR2 FYNNEI. Trimming cost V 5 bases and J 7 bases, with 17 bases left between them. The CDR3 DNA sequence: TGTGCCAGCAGTTCTGTGAGGGAAGGGATTGAAGCTTTCTTT. This translates into CASSSVREGIEAFF.

This chain connects TRBV4-1 to TRBJ1-5; D is uncertain. Germline V lookup: CDR1 MGHRA, CDR2 YSYEKL. Trimming stripped 0 bases from V and 2 bases from J, with 14 bases between. The CDR3 runs to 17 residues. CDR3 nucleotides: TGCGCCAGCAGCCAAGATCCCACGACTGGCCGCAATCAGCCCCAGCATTTT. Translating gives CASSQDPTTGRNQPQHF.

This clone came up a few times. The chain links TRBV19 to TRBJ2-2; TRBD2 might be the D (5 bases). The germline CDR1 and CDR2 sequences are LNHDA and SQIVND (reference sequence). Trimming removed 3 bases from V and 7 bases from J, with 6 bases in between. The CDR3 runs to 12 residues. The CDR3 loop reads CASSIRGGELFF. The CDR3 nucleotides read TGTGCCAGTAGTATCCGGGGCGGGGAGCTGTTTTTT.

Here the CDR3 DNA reads TGTGCCAGCAGCCCCTTAGCGGGATTCACAGATACGCAGTATTTT. Protein sequence: CASSPLAGFTDTQYF. The gene calls are TRBV21-1 and TRBJ2-3; the table's D call TRBD2 went unverified against the DNA. TRBV21-1 is assigned pseudogene status. This CDR3 is 15 amino acids long.